The clone carrying this TCR beta chain appeared a few times. TCRdb called the RACE reads again in MiXCR, with one record for every CDR3 protein. The table includes tens of thousands of distinct CDR3 sequences, 11% detected once. The CDR3 consists of 15 residues. V lost 2 bases and J lost 3; bases outside the gene matches: 10. CDR1 and CDR2 (germline): SQVTM, ANQGSEA. The sample's time point: patch test 2, 6 weeks after DPC sensitization. The treatment here: therapeutic diphenylcyclopropenone sensitization with weekly scalp DPC. These data are taken from a study of human T cells and chemical hapten exposure.

This clonotype originated in a man aged 18 to 30 with alopecia areata. Some clones in this sample may be carry-over from other donors' samples. The chain links TRBV29-1 to TRBJ2-7; 7 bases are a match to TRBD1. The input for sequencing was whole blood, taken in connection with sensitization to the hapten diphenylcyclopropenone (DPC). The CDR3 region is CSVELQGISDYEQYF. The CDR3 DNA is TGCAGCGTTGAATTACAGGGGATTTCGGACTACGAGCAGTACTTC.